This TCR beta chain emerged from a study of T cell responses to AZD1222 COVID-19 vaccine. General study results and limits: Increased Spike-specific TCR breadth and depth were observed after two AZD1222 doses. Sampled repertoires all dated from after the peak T cell response. Nearly half of spike-specific TCRs reportedly target unmutated variant regions.

Sequenced by immunoSEQ multiplex PCR; TCRdb stores in-frame clones only, minus some. This table holds about 69,000 clones, less than 90% found once. Regarding this clone: Its antigen is not identified.

The CDR3 consists of 18 residues. V dropped 0 bases and J dropped 2 bases, with 21 bases sitting between them. Germline V gives CDR1 SGHRS, CDR2 YFSETQ. The genes are TRBV5-1 and TRBJ2-7; weak D call: TRBD1 (6 bases). The clonotype was recovered from an adult who received the AZD1222 COVID-19 vaccine. The sequencing here drew on peripheral blood, taken 28 days after the second AZD1222 dose. The CDR3 is CASSLAGQGPTGTYEQYF. For the CDR3, the DNA is TGCGCCAGCAGCTTGGCCGGGCAGGGGCCTACCGGGACCTACGAGCAGTACTTC.